One and the same sample provided the 6 T cell receptor beta chains below, sequenced in a study of T cell responses to AZD1222 COVID-19 vaccine. Assay: immunoSEQ multiplex PCR; the TCRdb copy retains only in-frame clones and omits some. The repertoire has some 180,000 clones, 80% to 90% of them found once; the top ten carry 0.49%. Sample: peripheral blood, taken on day 0 of AZD1222 vaccination. These receptors came from an adult in good health.

The chain uses TRBV19 and TRBJ1-6; D gene ambiguous. Trimming pared 5 bases from V and 6 bases from J, leaving 11 bases between. CDR1 is LNHDA and CDR2 is SQIVND in the germline V gene (reference sequence). The CDR3 extends over 14 amino acids. CDR3 protein: CASSAGKVNSPLHF. The CDR3 DNA sequence: TGTGCCAGTAGTGCCGGGAAGGTTAATTCACCCCTCCACTTT.

The V gene is TRBV24-1, the J gene TRBJ2-3; D is perhaps TRBD2 (6 bases). Germline V gene sequence: CDR1 KGHDR, CDR2 SFDVKD. V gave up 4 bases and J gave up 0 bases, with 13 bases separating them. CDR3 length: 16 residues. The CDR3 here is CATSEGVLASTDTQYF. The CDR3 DNA reads as TGTGCCACCAGTGAAGGGGTACTAGCTAGCACAGATACGCAGTATTTT.

V usage is TRBV6-5 and J usage is TRBJ1-5, with D tentatively TRBD1 (6 bases). Germline V gene sequence: CDR1 MNHEY, CDR2 SVGAGI. This CDR3 is built from 14 residues. Trimming took 2 bases from V and 5 from J, leaving 10 bases between them. This CDR3 reads CASSYLQGDQPQHF. The CDR3 bases are TGTGCCAGCAGTTACCTACAGGGAGATCAGCCCCAGCATTTT.

J is TRBJ2-7 and V is TRBV21-1. TRBV21-1 is described as a pseudogene. The CDR3 runs 15 residues. This chain's CDR3 is CASSKGDGSIYEQYF. In nucleotides, the CDR3 is TGTGCCAGCAGCAAAGGGGACGGATCGATCTACGAGCAGTACTTC.

This clone was counted a few times. This rearrangement joins TRBV6-2 or TRBV6-3 to TRBJ2-2; D not certain. Trimming stripped 2 bases from V and 8 bases from J, with 9 bases between. This CDR3 has 13 residues. Germline V lookup: CDR1 MNHEY, CDR2 SVGEGT. CDR3 sequence (DNA): TGTGCCAGCAGTTACGCGGCAGGAGGGGAGCTGTTTTTT. Its protein is CASSYAAGGELFF.

The chain joins TRBV10-3 to TRBJ1-4, with D unresolved. Germline loops: CDR1 ENHRY, CDR2 SYGVKD. V shed 6 bases and J shed 8 bases, with 13 bases lying between them. The CDR3 has 13 amino acids. For the CDR3, the DNA is TGTGCCATCAGGACCCCGGGTATCGAAAAACTGTTTTTT. Its protein is CAIRTPGIEKLFF.